Presented here are 25 T cell receptor beta chains from one specimen sequenced in a study of cytomegalovirus exposure and HLA in healthy donors. Primers included in the PCR were 60 Vbeta and 13 Jbeta primers. Assay used: immunoSEQ multiplex PCR; TCRdb lists only in-frame clones, some missing. The sample holds around 120,000 clones, 81% seen once. Sequencing used PBMCs. Source of these receptors: a woman aged 25 to 39 in good health and CMV-seronegative.

This chain links TRBV7-6 with TRBJ2-7, with D perhaps matching TRBD1 (5 bases). The V gene lost 1 base and the J gene lost 3 bases, with 13 bases spanning the gap. This CDR3 is 15 amino acids long. Per the germline V gene, CDR1 is SGHVS and CDR2 is FNYEAQ. CDR3 sequence reads: CASSLGQGRNYEQYF. CDR3 in DNA: TGTGCCAGCAGCTTAGGGCAGGGCCGGAACTACGAGCAGTACTTC. The full variable domain, with the rest looked up from reference TRBV7-6 and TRBJ2-7, is GAGVSQSPRYKVTKRGQDVALRCDPISGHVSLYWYRQALGQGPEFLTYFNYEAQQDKSGLPNDRFSAERPEGSISTLTIQRTEQRDSAMYRCASSLGQGRNYEQYFGPGTRLTVT.

The rearrangement uses TRBV6-5 and TRBJ1-1, with D maybe TRBD1 (6 bases). The CDR3 extends over 15 amino acids. Germline CDR1 MNHEY, CDR2 SVGAGI. The V gene lost 2 bases and the J gene lost 2 bases, with 12 bases spanning the gap. The CDR3 here is CASSYGGQPNTEAFF. The CDR3 nucleotides are TGTGCCAGCAGTTACGGAGGACAGCCTAACACTGAAGCTTTCTTT.

This clone showed up just once. The chain recombines TRBV28 with TRBJ2-7; 7 nucleotides match TRBD2. CDR3 length equals 14 residues. Germline values: CDR1 MDHEN, CDR2 SYDVKM. Trimming cost V 3 bases and J 1 base; bases outside gene matches: 3. CDR3 nucleotides: TGTGCCAGCAGTTTGGTCGGGAGGTCCTACGAGCAGTACTTC. Its translation is CASSLVGRSYEQYF. Looking up the rest from reference TRBV28 and TRBJ2-7 gives the full variable domain: DVKVTQSSRYLVKRTGEKVFLECVQDMDHENMFWYRQDPGLGLRLIYFSYDVKMKEKGDIPEGYSVSREKKERFSLILESASTNQTSMYLCASSLVGRSYEQYFGPGTRLTVT.

This rearrangement joins TRBV2 to TRBJ1-5; no clear D gene. CDR3 length: 15 amino acids. Germline V gene lookup returns CDR1 SNHLY and CDR2 FYNNEI. The germline V and J ends were trimmed by 3 bases and 5 bases, with 14 bases remaining between them. The CDR3 spells CASSERRGEDQPQHF. CDR3 DNA: TGTGCCAGCAGTGAGCGGCGGGGAGAGGATCAGCCCCAGCATTTT.

The chain employs TRBV7-2 and TRBJ1-4; no clear D. The V end lost 3 bases, the J end lost 3 bases, and 8 bases lay between the germline ends. This CDR3 contains 14 residues. The germline CDR1 and CDR2 sequences are SGHTA and FQGNSA. The CDR3 nucleotides read TGTGCCAGCAGCTTTAGCAGCTCTAATGAAAAACTGTTTTTT. It yields the protein CASSFSSSNEKLFF.

The J gene is TRBJ2-5, the V gene TRBV5-6; D possibly corresponds to TRBD2 (5 bases). The CDR3 runs to 14 residues. V was shortened by 4 bases and J by 4 bases, with 14 bases between the two germline ends. CDR1 is SGHDT and CDR2 is YYEEEE in the germline V gene. CDR3 nucleotides: TGTGCCAGCAGCCAACTACTAGGCGGAGAGACCCAGTACTTC. This codes for CASSQLLGGETQYF.

The chain links TRBV21-1 to TRBJ1-1; the D segment call TRBD1 is taken from the table without a DNA check. TRBV21-1 is designated a pseudogene. This CDR3 is 17 amino acids long. The CDR3 protein is CASSKNWTGYVNTEAFF. CDR3 nucleotides: TGTGCCAGCAGCAAAAACTGGACAGGGTACGTGAACACTGAAGCTTTCTTT.

The chain recombines TRBV6-1 with TRBJ2-1; 11 positions agree with TRBD2. Per the germline V gene, CDR1 is MNHNS and CDR2 is SASEGT. The CDR3 length is 13 residues. After removal of 2 bases from V and 15 bases from J, the junction contained 6 bases not matched to a gene. The CDR3 protein is CASSETSGSIPFF. CDR3 coding DNA: TGTGCCAGCAGTGAAACTAGCGGGAGTATACCGTTCTTC.

This clone occurred once. This chain connects TRBV27 to TRBJ2-7; no clear D gene. The V end lost 5 bases, the J end lost 0 bases, and 14 bases lay between the germline ends. This CDR3 contains 15 residues. Germline V gene lookup returns CDR1 MNHEY and CDR2 SMNVEV (reference sequence). The CDR3 DNA reads as TGTGCCAGCAGTGTCTTTCGCGGTAGCTCCTACGAGCAGTACTTC. It yields the protein CASSVFRGSSYEQYF.

The V call is TRBV19, the J call TRBJ2-5; D possibly corresponds to TRBD2 (5 bases). Between the trimmed V and J ends, which lost 10 bases and 10 bases, there was a span of 25 bases. CDR3 length equals 14 residues. Germline loops: CDR1 LNHDA, CDR2 SQIVND (reference sequence). This chain's CDR3 is CATTLGTTGGGQYF. Here the CDR3 DNA reads TGTGCCACCACTTTGGGCACCACCGGAGGAGGCCAGTACTTC.

This clone showed up just a few times. This rearrangement joins TRBV4-3 to TRBJ2-3; TRBD1 matches at 7 bases. Germline V gene data show CDR1 as LGHNA and CDR2 as YSLEER. J gave up 0 bases and V 3 bases, and 3 bases lay outside the gene matches. The CDR3 loop spans 15 amino acids. The CDR3 DNA reads TGCGCCAGCAGCCACGGGACAGCTAGCACAGATACGCAGTATTTT. It translates to CASSHGTASTDTQYF.

This clone was seen many times. The rearrangement uses TRBV6-1 and TRBJ2-3, with 10 bases identical to TRBD2. This CDR3 is built from 14 residues. V shed 2 bases, J shed 4 bases, and the junction held 0 bases outside the gene matches. Looked up from germline, CDR1 is MNHNS and CDR2 is SASEGT. DNA for the CDR3: TGTGCCAGCAGTGAACTAGCGGGAGCAGATACGCAGTATTTT. This codes for CASSELAGADTQYF.

The genes are TRBV5-1 and TRBJ1-1, with 11 bases aligning to TRBD1. V shed 4 bases and J 7 bases; nucleotides not matched to a gene: 6. Looked up from germline, CDR1 is SGHRS and CDR2 is YFSETQ. This CDR3 is built from 14 residues. This CDR3 reads CASSPDRGPGEAFF. CDR3 DNA: TGCGCCAGCAGCCCGGACAGGGGGCCCGGTGAAGCTTTCTTT.

This clone was seen a handful of times. The V and J genes are TRBV28 and TRBJ1-3; no definite D call. Trimming removed 5 bases at V and 3 bases at J, with 17 bases between. The length of the CDR3 is 16 residues. CDR1 and CDR2 (germline): MDHEN, SYDVKM. The CDR3 coding sequence is TGTGCCAGCAGTCCTCCTAGCCCGTGGGGTGGAAACACCATATATTTT. Amino acids: CASSPPSPWGGNTIYF.

The chain recombines TRBV25-1 with TRBJ1-2; D remains ambiguous. Trimming shortened V by 2 bases and J by 1 base, and 8 bases separated the two germline ends. The CDR3 covers 14 residues. Germline loops: CDR1 MGHDK, CDR2 SYGVNS. CDR3 DNA sequence: TGTGCCAGCAGTGAAGGGAGGGATAACTATGGCTACACCTTC. As protein: CASSEGRDNYGYTF.

The chain uses TRBV14 and TRBJ2-5; TRBD2 aligns across 12 bases. The tail of the sequence fits TRBJ2-7 better, so the J call may be wrong. CDR1 SGHDN and CDR2 FVKESK come from the germline V gene. This CDR3 comprises 15 residues. CDR3 nucleotides: TGTGCCAGCAGCCAAGGGACTAGCGGGATCTACGAGCAGTACTTC. It codes for CASSQGTSGIYEQYF.

This chain joins TRBV6-1 and TRBJ2-1; D is undetermined. This CDR3 comprises 12 residues. The germline V gene encodes CDR1 MNHNS and CDR2 SASEGT. Trimming removed 7 bases from V and 6 bases from J, with 10 bases in between. This CDR3 is CASTLLSNEQFF. CDR3 DNA sequence: TGTGCCAGCACTTTACTAAGCAATGAGCAGTTCTTC.

This clone was seen a single time. The chain couples TRBV27 to TRBJ2-2; 8 nucleotides match TRBD1. J lost 7 bases, V lost 4 bases, and 8 bases had no gene match. The CDR3 runs to 15 residues. Per the germline V gene, CDR1 is MNHEY and CDR2 is SMNVEV (reference sequence). CDR3 nucleotide sequence: TGTGCCAGCAGTTACGCCGGGACAGGTGTCGGGGAGCTGTTTTTT. Its translation: CASSYAGTGVGELFF.

V usage is TRBV28 and J usage is TRBJ2-5; TRBD2 agrees at 8 bases. The CDR3 totals 15 residues. Germline V gene lookup returns CDR1 MDHEN and CDR2 SYDVKM. Germline trimming cut 8 bases from V and 0 bases from J; bases unmatched to any gene: 8. The CDR3 DNA reads TGTGCCAGCTACGGGGGGGGCTTGTACCAAGAGACCCAGTACTTC. Translated, it gives CASYGGGLYQETQYF.

This chain connects TRBV19 to TRBJ2-2, with 10 bases fitting TRBD2. V was pared by 9 bases and J by 1 base, with 2 bases of the junction left unmatched. The germline V gene has CDR1 LNHDA and CDR2 SQIVND (reference sequence). CDR3 length: 14 residues. This CDR3 is CARRTSGNTGELFF. CDR3 bases: TGTGCCAGGAGGACTAGCGGGAACACCGGGGAGCTGTTTTTT.

The rearrangement links TRBV4-3 to TRBJ2-7, with a possible D match to TRBD2 (6 bases). The V gene lost 0 bases and the J gene lost 2 bases, with 14 bases spanning the gap. The length of the CDR3 is 16 residues. Germline values: CDR1 LGHNA, CDR2 YSLEER. The CDR3 region has the DNA TGCGCCAGCAGCCAAGATCGGAGGGCATCCCCCTACGAGCAGTACTTC. Translating gives CASSQDRRASPYEQYF.

This rearrangement joins TRBV1 to TRBJ2-5; the table's D call of TRBD1 was not tested on the DNA. The J call may be incorrect, as the DNA end agrees better with TRBJ2-7. TRBV1 is designated a pseudogene. The CDR3 has 19 residues. As DNA, the CDR3 is TGCACCAGCAGCCCTTCACCTATTAAACAGGGGTCAGACTCCTACGAGCAGTACTTC. Its protein product is CTSSPSPIKQGSDSYEQYF.

The chain is built from TRBV30 and TRBJ1-2; tentative D call: TRBD1 (5 bases). The V end lost 7 bases, the J end lost 8 bases, and 29 bases lay between the germline ends. Germline CDR1 GTSNPN, CDR2 SVGIG (reference sequence). CDR3 length equals 16 residues. Here the CDR3 DNA reads TGTGCCTCCCTCCCCAAAAAGAGACAGACCATCCAAGGCTACACCTTC. As protein: CASLPKKRQTIQGYTF.

A single count supports this clone. The chain carries TRBV10-3 and TRBJ1-2; TRBD1 is a possible D gene (5 bases). V shed 3 bases and J shed 9 bases, with 11 bases lying between them. The CDR3 loop spans 12 amino acids. Germline CDR1 reads ENHRY; CDR2 reads SYGVKD. CDR3 loop: CAISDGGGSYTF. The CDR3 coding sequence is TGTGCCATCAGTGATGGTGGGGGGAGCTACACCTTC.

This clone was detected only once. The V gene is TRBV7-3, the J gene TRBJ2-3, with 7 bases lining up with TRBD2. Germline CDR1 and CDR2: SGHTA and FQGTGA. V was clipped by 5 bases and J by 4 bases; unmatched bases: 9. The CDR3 sequence is 15 residues long. In DNA, the CDR3 is TGTGCCAGCAGCCCCCAGGGCGGGAGTCCAGATACGCAGTATTTT. The encoded protein is CASSPQGGSPDTQYF. Full variable domain (missing parts from reference TRBV7-3 and TRBJ2-3): GAGVSQTPSNKVTEKGKYVELRCDPISGHTALYWYRQSLGQGPEFLIYFQGTGAADDSGLPNDRFFAVRPEGSVSTLKIQRTERGDSAVYLCASSPQGGSPDTQYFGPGTRLTVL.